The entry that follows covers one TCR beta chain sequence. Its specificity is unknown. A junction boundary mismatches the germline segment, possibly from a read error. Unique molecular identifiers featured in each of the TCR beta cDNA libraries. Input populations of about 0.85 to 11 million T cells gave rise to roughly 0.5 million cDNA molecules. TCRdb re-derived calls from the PCR reads in MiXCR, one entry per CDR3 protein. This sample has over 150,000 distinct CDR3 sequences; roughly 31% occur once, and the top ten carry more than 1.3%. These data are taken from a study of post-analysis software for immune sequencing data. Study-level information: Progressive-relapsing, secondary progressive and relapsing-remitting multiple sclerosis were among the disease courses included. Study-wide results and limits: The normalized Chao1 diversity of multiple sclerosis patients was significantly lower than that of controls.

The TCR originated in a girl between 10 and 17 years old with multiple sclerosis. The sequenced sample consisted of blood.

CDR3 protein: CASTPSVAGGERFF. The CDR3, as DNA: TGTGCCAGCACCCCGTCGGTAGCAGGCGGGGAGCGGTTTTTT. The chain carries TRBV12-3 or TRBV12-4 and TRBJ2-2, with a weak D call TRBD2 (6 bases). This CDR3 is 14 amino acids long.